The rows below give T cell receptor beta chains drawn from one sample of a study of response to subunit inactivated influenza vaccine. Via MiXCR, TCRdb re-called the RT-PCR reads, giving one row per CDR3 protein. In the table there are just over 300,000 distinct CDR3 sequences, about a fifth of which are singletons. Sequenced material: PBMCs from blood, taken around 22 months after vaccination. These receptors came from a man between 50 and 75 years old who received an inactivated influenza vaccine. CDR3s include the opening cysteine and the closing phenylalanine or tryptophan. The D gene is left open where the match is weak. Only part of the rows carry a size: once, few, many, or a class if the clone is expanded.

V	length	D	J	size	DNA	CDR3
TRBV6-1	16	TRBD1	TRBJ1-5	NA	TGTGCCAGCAGCCGGGACAGGAGAAATAGCAATCAGCCCCAGCATTTT	CASSRDRRNSNQPQHF
TRBV20-1	13	NA	TRBJ2-5	NA	TGCAGTGCTTCACCAGGGAGCCGGGAGACCCAGTACTTC	CSASPGSRETQYF
TRBV6-1	13	NA	TRBJ1-1	NA	TGTGCCAGCAAAGCGGGGTTGGGGACTGAAGCTTTCTTT	CASKAGLGTEAFF
TRBV12-3/TRBV12-4	13	NA	TRBJ1-6	many	TGTGCCAGCAGTTTAGTCAGTAATTCACCCCTCCACTTT	CASSLVSNSPLHF
TRBV12-3/TRBV12-4	15	NA	TRBJ1-3	few	TGTGCCAGCAGTTTAGTATCGGGCCCTGGAAACACCATATATTTT	CASSLVSGPGNTIYF
TRBV20-1	15	TRBD1	TRBJ1-5	NA	TGCAGTGCTAGAGATCTGGCAGGGGGAGGTCAGCCCCAGCATTTT	CSARDLAGGGQPQHF
TRBV6-5	15	NA	TRBJ1-5	NA	TGTGCCAGCAGTTACTCCCAGAATAGCAATCAGCCCCAGCATTTT	CASSYSQNSNQPQHF
TRBV6-2/TRBV6-3	15	NA	TRBJ2-1	few	TGTGCCAGCAGCTCGCTTAATCCCTCCTACAATGAGCAGTTCTTC	CASSSLNPSYNEQFF
TRBV15	15	TRBD1	TRBJ1-2	NA	TGTGCCACCAGCGAACGGACAGGGGGCGACTATGGCTACACCTTC	CATSERTGGDYGYTF
TRBV9	13	NA	TRBJ1-1	few	TGTGCCAGCAGCGAGTCGGACTGGAGAGAAGCTTTCTTT	CASSESDWREAFF
TRBV7-2	12	NA	TRBJ1-6	many	TGTGCCAGCAGCTTATATCCTTCACCCCTCCACTTT	CASSLYPSPLHF
TRBV6-2/TRBV6-3	13	NA	TRBJ2-7	NA	TGTGCCAGGATTACAGGGAGGAACTACGAGCAGTACTTC	CARITGRNYEQYF
TRBV14	16	NA	TRBJ2-4	many	TGTGCCAGCAGCCAAGAGGTAGCGCGGACCAAAAACATTCAGTACTTC	CASSQEVARTKNIQYF
TRBV7-9	15	NA	TRBJ1-4	NA	TGTGCCAGCAGTCAAGGGGAGGCTCAAAATGAAAAACTGTTTTTT	CASSQGEAQNEKLFF
TRBV5-1	16	TRBD2	TRBJ2-7	NA	TGCGCCAGCACCCCGGGATTAGCGGGGGGGGCAATCGAGCAGTACTTC	CASTPGLAGGAIEQYF
TRBV7-9	14	TRBD1	TRBJ1-5	many	TGTGCCAGCAGCTTGGGACAGTTGAATCAGCCCCAGCATTTT	CASSLGQLNQPQHF
TRBV7-9	16	TRBD1	TRBJ2-3	few	TGTGCCAGCAGAATGAGCCGGGACAGGGATCCAGATACGCAGTATTTT	CASRMSRDRDPDTQYF
TRBV18	15	TRBD1	TRBJ1-5	once	TGTGCCAGCTCACCGGGACAGATCATCGGTCAGCGCCAGCATTTT	CASSPGQIIGQRQHF
TRBV29-1	13	NA	TRBJ2-7	NA	TGCAGCGTCCTGAGGACTAACCCCTACGAGCAGTACTTC	CSVLRTNPYEQYF
TRBV27	15	TRBD1	TRBJ1-2	NA	TGTGCCAGCAGTTTAAGTCGACAGGGTCTCTATGGCTACACCTTC	CASSLSRQGLYGYTF
TRBV28	13	NA	TRBJ1-5	NA	TGTGCCAGCAGTTTTACAAGCAATCAGCCCCAGCATTTT	CASSFTSNQPQHF
TRBV9	16	NA	TRBJ1-1	NA	TGTGCCAGCAGCGTAGCACAAAAAGGGCCAAACACTGAAGCTTTCTTT	CASSVAQKGPNTEAFF
TRBV7-2	15	NA	TRBJ1-6	few	TGTGCCAGCAGCTTATTTGATGGGGGATACTCACCCCTCCACTTT	CASSLFDGGYSPLHF